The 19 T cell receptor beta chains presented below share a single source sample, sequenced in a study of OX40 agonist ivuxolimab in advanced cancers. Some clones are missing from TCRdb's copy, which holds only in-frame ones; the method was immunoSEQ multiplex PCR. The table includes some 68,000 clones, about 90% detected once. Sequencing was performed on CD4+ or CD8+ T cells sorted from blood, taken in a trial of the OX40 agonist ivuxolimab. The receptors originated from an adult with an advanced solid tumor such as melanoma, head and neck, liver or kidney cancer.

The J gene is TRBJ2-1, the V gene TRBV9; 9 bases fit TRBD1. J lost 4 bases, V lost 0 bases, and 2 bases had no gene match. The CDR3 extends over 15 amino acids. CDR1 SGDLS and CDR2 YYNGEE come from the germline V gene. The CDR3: CASSVAGQGYNEQFF. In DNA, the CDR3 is TGTGCCAGCAGCGTAGCAGGACAGGGGTACAATGAGCAGTTCTTC.

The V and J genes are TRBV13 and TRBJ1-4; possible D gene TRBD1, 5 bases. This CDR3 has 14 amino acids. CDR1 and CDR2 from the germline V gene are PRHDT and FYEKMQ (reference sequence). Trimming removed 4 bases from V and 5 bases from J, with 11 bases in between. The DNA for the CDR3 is TGTGCCAGCAGCTGGAGGGGTACCAATGAAAAACTGTTTTTT. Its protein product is CASSWRGTNEKLFF.

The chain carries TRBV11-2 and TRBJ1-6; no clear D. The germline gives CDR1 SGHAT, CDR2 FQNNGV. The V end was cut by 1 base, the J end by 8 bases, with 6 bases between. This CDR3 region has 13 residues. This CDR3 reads CASSLAGDSPLHF. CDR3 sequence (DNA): TGTGCCAGCAGCTTAGCTGGGGATTCACCCCTCCACTTT.

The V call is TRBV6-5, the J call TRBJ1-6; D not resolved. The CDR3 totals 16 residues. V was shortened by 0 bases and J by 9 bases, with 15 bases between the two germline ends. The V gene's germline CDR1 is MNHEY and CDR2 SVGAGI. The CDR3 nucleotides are TGTGCCAGCAGTTACTCCCACGGCCCAGCGACTTCACCCCTCCACTTT. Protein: CASSYSHGPATSPLHF.

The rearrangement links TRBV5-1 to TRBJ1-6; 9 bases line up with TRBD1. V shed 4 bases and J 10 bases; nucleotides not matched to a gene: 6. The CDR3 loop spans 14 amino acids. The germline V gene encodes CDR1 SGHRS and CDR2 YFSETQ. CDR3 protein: CASSRTGEASPLHF. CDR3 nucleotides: TGCGCCAGCAGCAGGACAGGGGAGGCCTCACCCCTCCACTTT.

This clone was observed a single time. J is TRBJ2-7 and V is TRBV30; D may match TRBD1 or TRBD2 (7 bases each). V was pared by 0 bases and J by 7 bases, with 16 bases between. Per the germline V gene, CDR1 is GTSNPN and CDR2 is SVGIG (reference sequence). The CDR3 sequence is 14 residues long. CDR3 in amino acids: CAWSVGTAGREQYF. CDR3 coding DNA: TGTGCCTGGAGTGTTGGGACAGCGGGGAGGGAGCAGTACTTC.

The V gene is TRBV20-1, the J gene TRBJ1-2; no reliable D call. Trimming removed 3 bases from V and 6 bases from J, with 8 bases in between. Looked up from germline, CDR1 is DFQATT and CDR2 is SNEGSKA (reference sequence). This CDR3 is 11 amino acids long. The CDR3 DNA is TGCAGTGCTAGTGGTGAAGATGGCTACACCTTC. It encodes CSASGEDGYTF.

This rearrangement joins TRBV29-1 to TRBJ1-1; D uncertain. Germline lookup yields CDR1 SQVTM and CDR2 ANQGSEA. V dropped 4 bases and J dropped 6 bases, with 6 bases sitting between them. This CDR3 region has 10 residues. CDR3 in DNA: TGCAGCGTTGCGGGCGCTGAAGCTTTCTTT. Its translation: CSVAGAEAFF.

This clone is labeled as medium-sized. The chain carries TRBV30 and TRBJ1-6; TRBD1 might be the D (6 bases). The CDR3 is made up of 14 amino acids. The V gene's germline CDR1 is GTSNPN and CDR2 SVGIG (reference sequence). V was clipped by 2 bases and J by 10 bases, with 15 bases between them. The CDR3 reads CAWSLAGGGSPLHF. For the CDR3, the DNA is TGTGCCTGGAGTCTGGCAGGAGGGGGATCACCCCTCCACTTT.

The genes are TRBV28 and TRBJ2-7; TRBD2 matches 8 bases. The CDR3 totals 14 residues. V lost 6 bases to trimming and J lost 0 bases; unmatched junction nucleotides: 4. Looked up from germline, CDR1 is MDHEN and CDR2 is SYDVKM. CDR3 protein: CASRRSGSSYEQYF. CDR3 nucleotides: TGTGCCAGCAGACGGAGCGGGAGCTCCTACGAGCAGTACTTC.

The CDR3 reads CASSFSGGEQYF. The CDR3 nucleotides read TGTGCCAGCAGTTTCTCCGGGGGGGAGCAGTACTTC. The chain couples TRBV28 to TRBJ2-7; 7 bases are a match to TRBD2. The length of the CDR3 is 12 residues. Trimming took 3 bases from V and 7 from J; bases not matched to a gene: 3. Germline CDR1 reads MDHEN; CDR2 reads SYDVKM.

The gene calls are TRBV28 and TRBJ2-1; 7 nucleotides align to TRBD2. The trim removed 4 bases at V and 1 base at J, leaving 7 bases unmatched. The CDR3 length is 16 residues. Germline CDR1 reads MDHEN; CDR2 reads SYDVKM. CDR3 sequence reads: CASSSSGTQSYNEQFF. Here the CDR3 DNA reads TGTGCCAGCAGTTCAAGCGGGACCCAGTCCTACAATGAGCAGTTCTTC.

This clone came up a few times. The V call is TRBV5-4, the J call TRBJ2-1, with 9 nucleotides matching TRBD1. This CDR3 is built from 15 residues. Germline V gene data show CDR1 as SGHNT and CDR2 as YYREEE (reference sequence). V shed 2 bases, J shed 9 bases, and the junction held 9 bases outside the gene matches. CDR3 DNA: TGTGCCAGCAGCTTCATAACCGGGACAGGGAGTGAGCAGTTCTTC. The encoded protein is CASSFITGTGSEQFF.

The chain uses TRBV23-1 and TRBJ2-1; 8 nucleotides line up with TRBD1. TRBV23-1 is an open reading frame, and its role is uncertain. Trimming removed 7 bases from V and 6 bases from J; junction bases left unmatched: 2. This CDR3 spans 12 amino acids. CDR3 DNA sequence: TGCGCCAGCAATGGACAGGGCAATGAGCAGTTCTTC. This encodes CASNGQGNEQFF.

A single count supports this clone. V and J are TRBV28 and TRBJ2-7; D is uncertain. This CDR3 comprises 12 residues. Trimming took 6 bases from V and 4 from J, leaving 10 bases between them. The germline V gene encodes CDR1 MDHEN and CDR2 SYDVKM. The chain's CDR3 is CASSTTHYEQYF. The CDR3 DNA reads TGTGCCAGCAGCACAACGCATTACGAGCAGTACTTC.

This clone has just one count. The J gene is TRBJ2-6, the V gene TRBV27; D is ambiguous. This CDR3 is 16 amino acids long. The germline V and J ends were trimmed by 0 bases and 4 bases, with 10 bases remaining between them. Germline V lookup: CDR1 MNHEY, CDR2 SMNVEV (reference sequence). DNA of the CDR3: TGTGCCAGCAGTTTATCATTTTTTGGAGGGGCCAACGTCCTGACTTTC. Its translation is CASSLSFFGGANVLTF. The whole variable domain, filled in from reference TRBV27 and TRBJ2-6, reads EAQVTQNPRYLITVTGKKLTVTCSQNMNHEYMSWYRQDPGLGLRQIYYSMNVEVTDKGDVPEGYKVSRKEKRNFPLILESPSPNQTSLYFCASSLSFFGGANVLTFGAGSRLTVL.

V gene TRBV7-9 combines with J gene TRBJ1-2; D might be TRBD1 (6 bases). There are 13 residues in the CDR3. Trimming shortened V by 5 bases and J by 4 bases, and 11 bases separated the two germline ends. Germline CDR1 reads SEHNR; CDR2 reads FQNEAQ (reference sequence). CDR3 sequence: CASSATGVYGYTF. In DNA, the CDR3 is TGTGCCAGCAGCGCGACAGGCGTCTATGGCTACACCTTC.

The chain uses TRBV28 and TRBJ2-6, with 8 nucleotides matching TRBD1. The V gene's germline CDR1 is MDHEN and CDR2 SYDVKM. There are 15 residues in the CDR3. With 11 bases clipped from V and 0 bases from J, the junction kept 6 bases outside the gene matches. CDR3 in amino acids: CAGGTGSSGANVLTF. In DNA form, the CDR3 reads TGTGCCGGAGGGACAGGAAGCTCTGGGGCCAACGTCCTGACTTTC. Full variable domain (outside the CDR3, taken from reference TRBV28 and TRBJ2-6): DVKVTQSSRYLVKRTGEKVFLECVQDMDHENMFWYRQDPGLGLRLIYFSYDVKMKEKGDIPEGYSVSREKKERFSLILESASTNQTSMYLCAGGTGSSGANVLTFGAGSRLTVL.

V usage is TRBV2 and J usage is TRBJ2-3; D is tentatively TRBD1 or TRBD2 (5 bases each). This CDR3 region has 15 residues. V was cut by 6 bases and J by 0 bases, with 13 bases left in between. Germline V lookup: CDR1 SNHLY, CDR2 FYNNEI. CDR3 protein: CASSPGTASTDTQYF. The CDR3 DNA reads TGTGCCAGCAGCCCCGGGACGGCGAGCACAGATACGCAGTATTTT.